This note documents a single T cell receptor beta chain sequence. This entry is derived from a study of blood T cell repertoires in COVID-19. Original handling: Researchers report that nucleated cell counts were estimated from reference gene primer amplification. Method: immunoSEQ multiplex PCR; TCRdb's copy keeps in-frame clones and lacks some. V and J calls and clone size follow that table, whereas D and trimming were derived from the DNA. This table holds roughly 150,000 clones, 83% found once. This CDR3 comprises 15 residues. Trimming removed 4 bases from V and 7 bases from J; junction bases left unmatched: 2. Germline CDR1 MNHEY, CDR2 SVGAGI.

Sequences were obtained from peripheral blood. The V and J genes are TRBV6-5 and TRBJ1-6, with TRBD1 identical over 12 bases. The origin of this receptor is a woman older than 75 with acute or convalescent COVID-19. The CDR3 DNA is TGTGCCAGCAGTTCGGGACAGGGGGCAAATTCACCCCTCCACTTT. Its protein is CASSSGQGANSPLHF.